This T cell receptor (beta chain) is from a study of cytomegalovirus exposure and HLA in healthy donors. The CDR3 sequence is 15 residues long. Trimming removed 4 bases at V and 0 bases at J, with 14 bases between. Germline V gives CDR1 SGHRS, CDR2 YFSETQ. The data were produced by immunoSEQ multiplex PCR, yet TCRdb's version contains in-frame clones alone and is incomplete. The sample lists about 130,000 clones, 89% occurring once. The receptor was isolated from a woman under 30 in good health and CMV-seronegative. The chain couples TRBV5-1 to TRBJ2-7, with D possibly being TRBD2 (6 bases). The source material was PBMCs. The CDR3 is CASSGSGLRSYEQYF. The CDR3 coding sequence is TGCGCCAGCAGCGGTAGCGGATTACGCTCCTACGAGCAGTACTTC.